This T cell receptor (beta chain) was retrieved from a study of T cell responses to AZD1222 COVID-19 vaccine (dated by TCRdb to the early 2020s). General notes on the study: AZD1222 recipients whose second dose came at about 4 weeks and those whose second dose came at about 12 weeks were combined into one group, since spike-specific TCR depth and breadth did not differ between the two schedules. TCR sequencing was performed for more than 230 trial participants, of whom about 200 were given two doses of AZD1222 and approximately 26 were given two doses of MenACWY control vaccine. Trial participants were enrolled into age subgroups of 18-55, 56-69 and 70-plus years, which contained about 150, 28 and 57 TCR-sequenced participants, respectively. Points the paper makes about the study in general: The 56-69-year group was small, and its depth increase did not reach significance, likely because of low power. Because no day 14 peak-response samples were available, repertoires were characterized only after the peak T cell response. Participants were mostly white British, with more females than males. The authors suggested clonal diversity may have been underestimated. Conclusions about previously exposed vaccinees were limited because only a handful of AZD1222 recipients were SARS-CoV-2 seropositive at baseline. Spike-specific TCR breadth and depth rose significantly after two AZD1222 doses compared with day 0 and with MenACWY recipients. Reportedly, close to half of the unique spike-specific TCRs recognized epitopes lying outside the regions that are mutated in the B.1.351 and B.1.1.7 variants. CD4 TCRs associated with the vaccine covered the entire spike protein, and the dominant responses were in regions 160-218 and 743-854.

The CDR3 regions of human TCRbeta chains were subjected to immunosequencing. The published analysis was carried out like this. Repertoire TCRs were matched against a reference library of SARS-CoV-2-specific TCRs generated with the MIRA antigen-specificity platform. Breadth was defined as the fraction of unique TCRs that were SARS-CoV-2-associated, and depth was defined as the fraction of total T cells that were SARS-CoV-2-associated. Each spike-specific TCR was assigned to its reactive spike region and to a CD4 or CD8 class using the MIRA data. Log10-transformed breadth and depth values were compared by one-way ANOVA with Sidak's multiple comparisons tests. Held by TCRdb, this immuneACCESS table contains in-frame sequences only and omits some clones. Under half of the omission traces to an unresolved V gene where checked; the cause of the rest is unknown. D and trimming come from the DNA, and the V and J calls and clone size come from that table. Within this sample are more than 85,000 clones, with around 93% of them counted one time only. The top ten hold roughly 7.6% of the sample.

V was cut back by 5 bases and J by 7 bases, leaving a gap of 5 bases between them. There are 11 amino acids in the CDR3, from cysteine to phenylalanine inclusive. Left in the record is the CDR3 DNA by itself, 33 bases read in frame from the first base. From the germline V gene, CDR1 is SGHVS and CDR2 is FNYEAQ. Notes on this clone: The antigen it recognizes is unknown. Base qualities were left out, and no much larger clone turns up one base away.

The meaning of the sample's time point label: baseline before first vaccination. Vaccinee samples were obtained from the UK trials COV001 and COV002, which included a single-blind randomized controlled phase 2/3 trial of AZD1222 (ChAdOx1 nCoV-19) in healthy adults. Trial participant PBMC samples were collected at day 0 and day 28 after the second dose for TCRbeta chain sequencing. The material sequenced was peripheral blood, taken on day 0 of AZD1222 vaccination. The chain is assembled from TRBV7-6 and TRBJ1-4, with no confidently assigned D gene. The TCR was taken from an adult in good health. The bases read TGTGCCAGCAGCCTCAGTGAAAAACTGTTTTTT. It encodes CASSLSEKLFF.